The present T cell receptor beta chain was sequenced within a study of blood T cell repertoires in COVID-19. At the level of the study: Italy, Spain and the United States were the sources of the convalescent and acute COVID-19 samples. T cells, B-cell-depleted T cells, or PBMCs supplied cDNA or gDNA.

Trimming pared 5 bases from V and 0 bases from J, leaving 9 bases between. CDR1 and CDR2 (germline): SGHNT, YENEEA. This CDR3 is 14 amino acids long. Under the authors' procedure: Nucleated cell counts were estimated from reference gene primer amplification. Sequencing was performed with immunoSEQ multiplex PCR; in TCRdb, only in-frame clones are kept and a portion is missing. From that table come the V and J calls and clone size; the DNA was used to work out D and trimming. The sample holds 250,000 to 400,000 clones, approximately 90% seen once. This clone was counted only a few times. The same CDR3 also results from other DNA sequences found in this sample.

This chain joins TRBV11-3 and TRBJ2-3; D is possibly TRBD2 (6 bases). The source material was peripheral blood. This receptor was taken from a woman aged 30 to 39 with COVID-19, enrolled during active disease. Here the CDR3 DNA reads TGTGCCAGCAGCCGCGGGGCTAGCACAGATACGCAGTATTTT. Protein: CASSRGASTDTQYF.